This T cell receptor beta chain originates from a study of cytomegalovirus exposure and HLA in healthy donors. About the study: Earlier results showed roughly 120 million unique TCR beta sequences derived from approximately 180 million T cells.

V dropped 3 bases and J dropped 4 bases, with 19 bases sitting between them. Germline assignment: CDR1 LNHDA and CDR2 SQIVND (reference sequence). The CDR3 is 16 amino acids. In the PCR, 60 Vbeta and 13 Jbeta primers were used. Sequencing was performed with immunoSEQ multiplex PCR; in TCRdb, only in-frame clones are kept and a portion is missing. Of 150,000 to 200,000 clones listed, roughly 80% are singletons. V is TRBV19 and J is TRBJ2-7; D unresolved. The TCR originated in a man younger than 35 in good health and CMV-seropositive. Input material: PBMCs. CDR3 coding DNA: TGTGCCAGTAGTATGTTGCTTGGAGAGCTAGTTTACGAGCAGTACTTC. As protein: CASSMLLGELVYEQYF. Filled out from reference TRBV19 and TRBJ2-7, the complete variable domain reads DGGITQSPKYLFRKEGQNVTLSCEQNLNHDAMYWYRQDPGQGLRLIYYSQIVNDFQKGDIAEGYSVSREKKESFPLTVTSAQKNPTAFYLCASSMLLGELVYEQYFGPGTRLTVT.